This TCR beta chain emerged from a study of vaccination and CD4 T cells after COVID-19. Study-level background: Convalescent patients gave post-COVID blood a median approximately 100 days post-diagnosis, range 35 to 161. Study-wide results and limits: Looking at convalescent patients, 304 of their 307 vaccine-specific clones were spike mono-reactive.

This clonotype was detected a few times. Antigen specificity is unknown. Time point: late sampling 161 to 241 days after vaccination in a few convalescent patients. Treatment denoted: approximately nine-day PBMC culture with coronavirus spike peptide pools or control peptides (ViraFEST assay). With the Oncomine TCR Beta short-read assay, DNA from cultured CD4+ T cells was sequenced. TCRdb reanalysed the PCR reads using MiXCR and keeps one entry per CDR3 protein. Among over 15,000 distinct CDR3 sequences listed, about 45% were seen once. Sequenced material: CD4+ T cells from blood, cultured in vitro, taken about 7 months after SARS-CoV-2 vaccination. This clonotype was sampled from a human donor who had recovered from COVID-19.

In nucleotides, the CDR3 is TGTGCCAGCAGCTGGGCCCCAGGGGCTGGGGGGGAGACCCAGTACTTC. Protein sequence: CASSWAPGAGGETQYF. This chain links TRBV7-2 with TRBJ2-5, with D perhaps assigned TRBD1 or TRBD2 (6 bases each). CDR1 is SGHTA, CDR2 FQGNSA, per germline. The CDR3 totals 16 residues. Trimming stripped 4 bases from V and 5 bases from J, with 20 bases between.